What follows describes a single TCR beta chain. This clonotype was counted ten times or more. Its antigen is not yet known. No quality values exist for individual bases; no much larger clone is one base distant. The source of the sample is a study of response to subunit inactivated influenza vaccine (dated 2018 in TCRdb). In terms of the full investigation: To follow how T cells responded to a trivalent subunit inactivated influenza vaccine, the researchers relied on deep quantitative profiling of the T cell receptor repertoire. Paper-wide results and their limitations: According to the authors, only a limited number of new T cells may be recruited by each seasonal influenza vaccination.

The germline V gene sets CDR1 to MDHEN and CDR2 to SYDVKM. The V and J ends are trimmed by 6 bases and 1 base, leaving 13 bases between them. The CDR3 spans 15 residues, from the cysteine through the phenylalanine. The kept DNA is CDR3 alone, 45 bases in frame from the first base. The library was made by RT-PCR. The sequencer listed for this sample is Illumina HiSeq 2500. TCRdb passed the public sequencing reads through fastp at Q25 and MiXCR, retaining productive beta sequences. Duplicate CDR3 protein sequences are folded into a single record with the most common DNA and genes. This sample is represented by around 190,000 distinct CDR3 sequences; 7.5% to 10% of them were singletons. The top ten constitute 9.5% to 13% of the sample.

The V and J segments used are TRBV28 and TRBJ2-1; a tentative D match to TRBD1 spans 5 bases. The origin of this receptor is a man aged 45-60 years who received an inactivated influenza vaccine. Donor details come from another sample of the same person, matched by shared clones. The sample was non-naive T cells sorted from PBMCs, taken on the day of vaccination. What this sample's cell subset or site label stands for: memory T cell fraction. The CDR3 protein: CASSSDTMSYNEQFF. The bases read TGTGCCAGCAGCTCGGACACGATGTCCTACAATGAGCAGTTCTTC.